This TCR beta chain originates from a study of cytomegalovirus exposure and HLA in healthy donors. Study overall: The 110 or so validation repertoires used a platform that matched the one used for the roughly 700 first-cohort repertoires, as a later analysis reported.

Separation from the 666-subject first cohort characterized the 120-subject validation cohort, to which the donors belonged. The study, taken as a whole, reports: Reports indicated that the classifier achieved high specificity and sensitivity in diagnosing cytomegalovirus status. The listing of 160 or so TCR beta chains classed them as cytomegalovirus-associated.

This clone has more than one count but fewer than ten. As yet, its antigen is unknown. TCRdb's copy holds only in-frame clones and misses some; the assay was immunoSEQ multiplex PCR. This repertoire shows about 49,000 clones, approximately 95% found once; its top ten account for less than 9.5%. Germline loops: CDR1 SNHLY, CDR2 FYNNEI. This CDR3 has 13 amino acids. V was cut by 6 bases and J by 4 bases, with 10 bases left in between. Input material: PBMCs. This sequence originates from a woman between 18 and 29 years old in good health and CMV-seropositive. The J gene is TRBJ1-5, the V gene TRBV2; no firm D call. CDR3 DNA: TGTGCCAGCAGCGGTCGCGAGAATCAGCCCCAGCATTTT. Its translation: CASSGRENQPQHF.